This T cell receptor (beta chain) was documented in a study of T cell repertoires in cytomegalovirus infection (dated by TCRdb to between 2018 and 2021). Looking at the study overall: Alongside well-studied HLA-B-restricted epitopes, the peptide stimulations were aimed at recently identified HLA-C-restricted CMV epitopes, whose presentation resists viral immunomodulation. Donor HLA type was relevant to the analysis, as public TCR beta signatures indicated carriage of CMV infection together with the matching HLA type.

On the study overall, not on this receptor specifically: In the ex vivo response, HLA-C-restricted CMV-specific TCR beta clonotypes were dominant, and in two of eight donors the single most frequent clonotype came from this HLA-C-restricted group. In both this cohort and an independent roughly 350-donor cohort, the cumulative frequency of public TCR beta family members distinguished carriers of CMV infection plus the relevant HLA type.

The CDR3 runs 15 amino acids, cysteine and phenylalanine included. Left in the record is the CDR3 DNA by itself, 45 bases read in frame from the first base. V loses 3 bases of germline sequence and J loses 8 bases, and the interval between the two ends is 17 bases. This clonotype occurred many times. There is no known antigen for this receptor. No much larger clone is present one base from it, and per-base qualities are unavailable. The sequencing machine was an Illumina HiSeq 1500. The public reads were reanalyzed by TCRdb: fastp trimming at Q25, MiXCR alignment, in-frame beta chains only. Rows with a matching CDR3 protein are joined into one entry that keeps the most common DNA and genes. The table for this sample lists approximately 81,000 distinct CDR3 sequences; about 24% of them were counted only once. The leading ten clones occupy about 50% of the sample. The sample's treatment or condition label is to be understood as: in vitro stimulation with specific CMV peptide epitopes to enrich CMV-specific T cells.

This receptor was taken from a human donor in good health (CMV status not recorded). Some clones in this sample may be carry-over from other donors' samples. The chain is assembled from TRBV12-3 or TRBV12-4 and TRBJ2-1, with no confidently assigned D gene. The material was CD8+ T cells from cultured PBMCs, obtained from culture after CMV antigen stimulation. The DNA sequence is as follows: TGTGCCAGCAGTTTGGTCGGCCACCCTGGACATGAGCAGTTCTTC. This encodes CASSLVGHPGHEQFF.